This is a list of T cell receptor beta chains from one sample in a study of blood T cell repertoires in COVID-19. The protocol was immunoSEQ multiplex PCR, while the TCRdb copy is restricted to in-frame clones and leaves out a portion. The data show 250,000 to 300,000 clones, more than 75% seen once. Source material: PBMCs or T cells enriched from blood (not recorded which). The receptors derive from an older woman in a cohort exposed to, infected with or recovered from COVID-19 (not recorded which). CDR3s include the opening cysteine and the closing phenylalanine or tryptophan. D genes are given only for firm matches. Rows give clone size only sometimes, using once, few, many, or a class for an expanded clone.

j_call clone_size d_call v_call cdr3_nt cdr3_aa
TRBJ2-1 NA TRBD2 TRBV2 TGTGCCAGCAGACAAGAAGCGGGAGGGTTGCAGTTCTTC CASRQEAGGLQFF
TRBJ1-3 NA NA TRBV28 TGTGCCAGCAGTTCTCGGCAGTTAGCGGGAAACACCATATATTTT CASSSRQLAGNTIYF
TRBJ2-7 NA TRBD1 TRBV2 TGTGCCAGCAGTGTAGAGACAGGGGACTACGAGCAGTACTTC CASSVETGDYEQYF
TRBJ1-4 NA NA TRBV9 TGTGCCAGCAGCGTAGCAGGGCGGGAAAATGAAAAACTGTTTTTT CASSVAGRENEKLFF
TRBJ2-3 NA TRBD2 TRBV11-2 TGTGCCAGCGGTAGGGCTAGCGGGAGGGCCGGAACAGATACGCAGTATTTT CASGRASGRAGTDTQYF
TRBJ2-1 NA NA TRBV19 TGTGCCACCGCAGCCGCAGGGTCCTACAATGAGCAGTTCTTC CATAAAGSYNEQFF
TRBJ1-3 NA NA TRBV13 TGTGCCAGCAGCTTAGAGAGGTTGCGAGGAAACACCATATATTTT CASSLERLRGNTIYF
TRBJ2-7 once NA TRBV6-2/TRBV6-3 TGTGCCAGCAGTTACCAGGGCTACGAGCAGTACTTC CASSYQGYEQYF
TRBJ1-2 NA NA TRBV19 TGTGCCAGTAGTACCGATTTCGGTGGCTACACCTTC CASSTDFGGYTF
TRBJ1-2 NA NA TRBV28 TGTGCCAGCAGTTTCTCCCACTATGGCTACACCTTC CASSFSHYGYTF
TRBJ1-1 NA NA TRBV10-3 TGTGCCACCTCGGGGAACACTGAAGCTTTCTTT CATSGNTEAFF
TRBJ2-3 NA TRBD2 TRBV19 TGTGCCAGTAGTCCGCGGACTAGCATGGCAGATACGCAGTATTTT CASSPRTSMADTQYF
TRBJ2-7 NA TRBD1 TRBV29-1 TGCAGCATACGGGGGACAGGGGACTACGAGCAGTACTTC CSIRGTGDYEQYF
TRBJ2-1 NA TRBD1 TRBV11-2 TGTGCCAGCAGCCACGGGGGACAGGGCAATGAGCAGTTCTTC CASSHGGQGNEQFF
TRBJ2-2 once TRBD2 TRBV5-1 TGCGCCAGCAGCTTGAGGCTAGCGGGAGCAAACACCGGGGAGCTGTTTTTT CASSLRLAGANTGELFF
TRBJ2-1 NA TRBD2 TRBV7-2 TGTGCCAGCAGCTGGAAGCGGGGGGGTTACAATGAGCAGTTCTTC CASSWKRGGYNEQFF
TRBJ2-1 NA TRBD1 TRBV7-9 TGTGCCAGCAGGTTGCAGGGGGCTGGCAATGAGCAGTTCTTC CASRLQGAGNEQFF
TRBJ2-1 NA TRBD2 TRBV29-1 TGCAGCGTTGAAGATCTTGGCGGGAGGGCCTACAATGAGCAGTTCTTC CSVEDLGGRAYNEQFF
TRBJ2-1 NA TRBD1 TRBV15 TGTGCCACCAGCAGAGGGGACAGGGGAGTTAGAAATGAGCAGTTCTTC CATSRGDRGVRNEQFF
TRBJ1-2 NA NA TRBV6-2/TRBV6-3 TGTGCCAGCAGTGCCCAGGGATCCTATGGCTACACCTTC CASSAQGSYGYTF
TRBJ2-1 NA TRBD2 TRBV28 TGTGCCAGCAGTTTACCCTTGGCGGGAGGGCCGGGTTTCCATGAGCAGTTCTTC CASSLPLAGGPGFHEQFF
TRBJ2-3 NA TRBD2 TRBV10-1 TGCGCCAGCAGTGAGTCGGTTACGGGAGGCGCAGATACGCAGTATTTT CASSESVTGGADTQYF
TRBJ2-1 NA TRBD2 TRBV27 TGTGCCAGCAAGTCGGCGGGAGAGGTCAATGAGCAGTTCTTC CASKSAGEVNEQFF
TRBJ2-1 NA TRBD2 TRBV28 TGTGCCAGCAGACTCCGGACTAGCGTGAATGAGCAGTTCTTC CASRLRTSVNEQFF
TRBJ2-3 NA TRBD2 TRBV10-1 TGCGCCAGCAGTGAGGGGACTAGCGGGAGGACTACAGATACGCAGTATTTT CASSEGTSGRTTDTQYF
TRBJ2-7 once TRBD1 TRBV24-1 TGTGCCACCAGTGATTTGACAGGGGGGCTCCTAAGGCAGTACTTC CATSDLTGGLLRQYF
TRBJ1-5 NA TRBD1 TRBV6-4 TGTGCCAGCAGCCTTCCAGGACAGGCCCATCAGCCCCAGCATTTT CASSLPGQAHQPQHF
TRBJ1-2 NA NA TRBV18 TGTGCCAGCTCATTCGCTAGGGACACCTTAAACTATGGCTACACCTTC CASSFARDTLNYGYTF
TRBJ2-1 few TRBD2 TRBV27 TGTGCCAGCAGTTTTGCGGGAGATTGGAACAATGAGCAGTTCTTC CASSFAGDWNNEQFF
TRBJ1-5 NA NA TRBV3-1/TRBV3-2 TGTGCCAGCAGCGCTCAAAGCCCCCACGGGGGCAATCAGCCCCAGCATTTT CASSAQSPHGGNQPQHF
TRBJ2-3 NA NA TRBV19 TGTGCCAGTAGTACCCTTAGCACAGATACGCAGTATTTT CASSTLSTDTQYF
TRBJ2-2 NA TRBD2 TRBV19 TGTGCCAGTAACTCAATGGGGGGGGACACCGGGGAGCTGTTTTTT CASNSMGGDTGELFF
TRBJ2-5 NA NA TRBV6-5 TGTGCCAGCATTCCAGACAGGGCGGGGGAGACCCAGTACTTC CASIPDRAGETQYF
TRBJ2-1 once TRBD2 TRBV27 TGTGCCAGCGGAGTAGCGGGGAAACTGAATGAGCAGTTCTTC CASGVAGKLNEQFF
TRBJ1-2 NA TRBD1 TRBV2 TGTGCCAGCAGAGGGACAGGGGGAATCTATGGCTACACCTTC CASRGTGGIYGYTF
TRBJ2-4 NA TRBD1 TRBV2 TGTGCCAGCAGTGAAAAGGGGGCAGGGACGAACATTCAGTACTTC CASSEKGAGTNIQYF
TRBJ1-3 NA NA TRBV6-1 TGTGCCAGCAGTGAATGGGCCTCTGGAAACACCATATATTTT CASSEWASGNTIYF
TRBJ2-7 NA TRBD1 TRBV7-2 TGTGCCAGCAGCCCGAGGACAGGGGGCGGCGAGCAGTACTTC CASSPRTGGGEQYF
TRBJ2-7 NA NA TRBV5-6 TGTGCCAGCAGCACGTGGAGGACCGGGTACGAGCAGTACTTC CASSTWRTGYEQYF
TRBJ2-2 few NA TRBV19 TGTGCCAGTAGTACACTCGACAGGCAGGCCGGGGAGCTGTTTTTT CASSTLDRQAGELFF
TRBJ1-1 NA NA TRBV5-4 TGTGCCAGCAGCCACGGGGGGCTCGTGGGGAAAACTGAAGCTTTCTTT CASSHGGLVGKTEAFF
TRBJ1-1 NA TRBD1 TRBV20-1 TGCAGTGCTGGGGACAGGGTAGGGGCTTTCTTT CSAGDRVGAFF
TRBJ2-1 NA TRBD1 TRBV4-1 TGCGCCAGCAGCCAGCCGGGACAGAGATACAATGAGCAGTTCTTC CASSQPGQRYNEQFF
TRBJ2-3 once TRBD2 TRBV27 TGTGCCAGCAGATCAGGAAAAGGTAGCGGGAGAGCTCGCACAGATACGCAGTATTTT CASRSGKGSGRARTDTQYF
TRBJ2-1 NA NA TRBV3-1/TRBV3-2 TGTGCCAGCAGCCAAGATAGACTCTACAATGAGCAGTTCTTC CASSQDRLYNEQFF
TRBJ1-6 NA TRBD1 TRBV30 TGTGCCTGGAGCAACTCGGACAGGGGTCAGCTTTACCGCTCCTATAATTCACCCCTCCACTTT CAWSNSDRGQLYRSYNSPLHF
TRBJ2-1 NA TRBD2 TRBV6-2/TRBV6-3 TGTGCCAGCAGTTACTCTTCTAACTTGGGACTAGCGGGCCAGGGGTTCTTC CASSYSSNLGLAGQGFF
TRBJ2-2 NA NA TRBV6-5 TGTGCCAGCAGCGACGGACTTAACACCGGGGAGCTGTTTTTT CASSDGLNTGELFF
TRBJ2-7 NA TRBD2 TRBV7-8 TGTGCCAGCAGCTCCCTTGGGGGGGGCTACGAGCAGTACTTC CASSSLGGGYEQYF
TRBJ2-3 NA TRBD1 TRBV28 TGTGCCAGCATCAGGGGACAGGGGGGAGCTAGCACAGATACGCAGTATTTT CASIRGQGGASTDTQYF
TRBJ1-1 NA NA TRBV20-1 TGCAGTGCTAGACAGGACACTGAAGCTTTCTTT CSARQDTEAFF
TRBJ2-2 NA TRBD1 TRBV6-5 TGTGCCAGCAGTCGGGACAGGAACACCGGGGAGCTGTTTTTT CASSRDRNTGELFF
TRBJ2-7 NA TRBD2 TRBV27 TGTGCCAGCAGGCGAGCGGGAGGGCCCAGGAGCTCCTACGAGCAGTACTTC CASRRAGGPRSSYEQYF